This T cell receptor beta chain was sequenced in a study of T-cell reconstitution after alpha-beta-depleted transplantation in children. Study-level findings and limits: After one year, T-cell counts and TCRbeta diversity mostly came from new T cells. Day-60 TCRbeta diversity that was high in some patients was derived from surviving recipient T cells and thymic progenitors. As was reported, about two months after transplant, alpha-beta T cells came from several hundred expanded graft clones.

Germline CDR1 reads DFQATT; CDR2 reads SNEGSKA (reference sequence). The ends lost 1 base at V and 0 bases at J; junction bases unmatched: 12. The CDR3 sequence is 18 residues long. This clonotype was seen a few times. Its specificity is unknown. Preparation of the TCRbeta library was carried out with unique molecular identifiers. Each CDR3 protein gets one entry after TCRdb re-called the PCR reads with MiXCR. The sample lists approximately 500,000 distinct CDR3 sequences, approximately 30% occurring once. The chain joins TRBV20-1 to TRBJ1-3; 7 bases line up with TRBD1. This receptor was identified in a boy in the first two years of life with Wiskott-Aldrich syndrome, due to receive a stem cell transplant. This specimen consisted of PBMCs, obtained before TCRalphabeta/CD19-depleted stem cell transplant. The CDR3 is CSARGPGQSMFSGNTIYF. DNA of the CDR3: TGCAGTGCTAGAGGCCCGGGACAGTCGATGTTCTCTGGAAACACCATATATTTT.